These T cell receptor beta chains were read from a single sample in a study of blood T cell repertoires in COVID-19. Generated by immunoSEQ multiplex PCR, the TCRdb table keeps only in-frame clones and is missing some. Altogether approximately 300,000 clones are present, roughly 90% being singletons, with the ten largest covering around 6%. Sequences were obtained from peripheral blood. These receptor sequences come from a man aged 18 to 35 who had recovered from COVID-19. The CDR3 runs from the conserved cysteine through the conserved F or W. The order of the fields is V gene, J gene, D gene, clone size, CDR3 protein, CDR3 DNA. A D gene is named only where the DNA matches it firmly. A clone size is listed for some rows: how often the clone was seen (once, few, many), or a class if it is expanded.

TRBV27	TRBJ2-7	TRBD2	.	CASRGLGSYEQYF	TGTGCCAGCCGGGGACTAGGGTCCTACGAGCAGTACTTC
TRBV18	TRBJ1-1	.	.	CASSETVNTEAFF	TGTGCCAGCTCAGAGACAGTCAACACTGAAGCTTTCTTT
TRBV20-1	TRBJ1-1	TRBD1	.	CSASGTGGLGAFF	TGCAGTGCTAGTGGTACAGGGGGGTTAGGAGCTTTCTTT
TRBV2	TRBJ1-1	TRBD1	.	CATGQGNTEAFF	TGTGCCACGGGACAGGGGAACACTGAAGCTTTCTTT
TRBV6-6	TRBJ1-6	.	.	CASQTGLGSPLHF	TGTGCCAGCCAAACAGGGTTAGGTTCACCCCTCCACTTT
TRBV5-1	TRBJ1-1	TRBD1	once	CASSPTPGQEALEAFF	TGCGCCAGCAGCCCAACACCGGGACAGGAGGCCCTTGAAGCTTTCTTT
TRBV6-5	TRBJ1-1	.	.	CASSPGQRGTEAFF	TGTGCCAGCAGCCCGGGGCAGCGGGGCACTGAAGCTTTCTTT
TRBV19	TRBJ2-5	.	few	CASSMGSQETQYF	TGTGCCAGTAGTATGGGCAGCCAAGAGACCCAGTACTTC
TRBV18	TRBJ2-1	.	.	CASSPLQGFNEQFF	TGTGCCAGCTCACCATTACAGGGATTCAATGAGCAGTTCTTC
TRBV25-1	TRBJ1-1	TRBD1	.	CASTTGAYRTEAFF	TGTGCCAGCACGACAGGGGCGTATAGGACTGAAGCTTTCTTT
TRBV4-2	TRBJ2-4	.	.	CASSQGQKNIQYF	TGTGCCAGCAGCCAAGGGCAGAAAAACATTCAGTACTTC
TRBV11-2	TRBJ2-1	TRBD2	.	CASSFSGTNEQFF	TGTGCCAGCAGCTTCAGCGGGACTAATGAGCAGTTCTTC
TRBV6-2/TRBV6-3	TRBJ1-1	.	.	CASSYASMNTEAFF	TGTGCCAGCAGTTACGCCAGTATGAACACTGAAGCTTTCTTT
TRBV2	TRBJ2-7	TRBD1	.	CASSIDRGASYEQYF	TGTGCCAGCAGCATAGACAGGGGGGCCTCCTACGAGCAGTACTTC
TRBV6-5	TRBJ2-2	TRBD2	.	CASRGLAGEVGELFF	TGTGCCAGCAGGGGACTAGCGGGAGAGGTCGGGGAGCTGTTTTTT
TRBV19	TRBJ2-7	TRBD1	.	CASSWGQPSYEQYF	TGTGCCAGTAGTTGGGGACAGCCTTCCTACGAGCAGTACTTC
TRBV4-2	TRBJ1-2	TRBD1	.	CASSQGTGINYGYTF	TGTGCCAGCAGCCAAGGGACAGGGATCAACTATGGCTACACCTTC
TRBV6-6	TRBJ2-3	.	.	CASSLRVPGTDTQYF	TGTGCCAGCAGTCTGCGGGTACCTGGCACAGATACGCAGTATTTT
TRBV4-1	TRBJ2-1	TRBD1	.	CASSHRSGTGGIGEQFF	TGCGCCAGCAGCCACAGAAGCGGGACAGGGGGGATCGGTGAGCAGTTCTTC
TRBV7-9	TRBJ2-5	.	.	CASSFGVSGETQYF	TGTGCCAGCAGCTTCGGGGTGTCCGGGGAGACCCAGTACTTC
TRBV4-1	TRBJ2-7	.	.	CASSQAGLREQYF	TGCGCCAGCAGCCAGGCAGGGCTCCGCGAGCAGTACTTC
TRBV19	TRBJ1-1	TRBD1	once	CASRRDRNTEAFF	TGTGCCAGTAGGCGGGACAGAAACACTGAAGCTTTCTTT
TRBV19	TRBJ2-1	TRBD2	.	CASSTGLAGYVEQFF	TGTGCCAGTAGTACGGGACTAGCGGGGTATGTTGAGCAGTTCTTC
TRBV23-1	TRBJ1-5	.	.	CASSQSVPLIQPQHF	TGCGCCAGCAGTCAATCGGTACCACTTATCCAGCCCCAGCATTTT
TRBV4-1	TRBJ2-6	.	once	CASSHPGGTVSSGANVLTF	TGCGCCAGCAGCCACCCGGGCGGGACGGTAAGCTCTGGGGCCAACGTCCTGACTTTC
TRBV27	TRBJ2-2	TRBD2	.	CASSPQTSGGVFNTGELFF	TGTGCCAGCAGTCCCCAGACTAGCGGGGGGGTCTTTAACACCGGGGAGCTGTTTTTT
TRBV3-1/TRBV3-2	TRBJ1-1	.	.	CASSQEVFRNTEAFF	TGTGCCAGCAGCCAAGAGGTTTTTAGGAACACTGAAGCTTTCTTT
TRBV4-1	TRBJ1-5	.	.	CASSQGEAQPQHF	TGCGCCAGCAGCCAAGGAGAGGCTCAGCCCCAGCATTTT
TRBV30	TRBJ2-1	.	once	CAWSLLVEADEQFF	TGTGCCTGGAGTCTACTAGTGGAGGCGGATGAGCAGTTCTTC
TRBV20-1	TRBJ1-6	.	.	CSASGQGNSPLHF	TGCAGTGCTAGTGGGCAGGGGAATTCACCCCTCCACTTT
TRBV6-1	TRBJ1-5	TRBD1	.	CASSEPAGGSQPQHF	TGTGCCAGCAGTGAACCCGCAGGGGGGAGTCAGCCCCAGCATTTT
TRBV5-1	TRBJ2-2	TRBD2	.	CASSLVAGGPTGELFF	TGCGCCAGCAGCTTAGTAGCGGGGGGGCCCACCGGGGAGCTGTTTTTT
TRBV15	TRBJ2-7	TRBD2	.	CATSRELAGVGEQYF	TGTGCCACCAGCAGAGAACTAGCGGGAGTAGGAGAGCAGTACTTC
TRBV6-2/TRBV6-3	TRBJ2-5	TRBD1	.	CASSYPTPPTEGQSETQYF	TGTGCCAGCAGTTACCCCACCCCCCCAACCGAGGGACAGTCAGAGACCCAGTACTTC
TRBV30	TRBJ1-1	.	.	CAWSVRQGSMNTEAFF	TGTGCCTGGAGTGTACGGCAGGGATCCATGAACACTGAAGCTTTCTTT
TRBV7-9	TRBJ2-7	.	.	CASSLLGYEQYF	TGTGCCAGCAGCTTACTCGGCTACGAGCAGTACTTC
TRBV5-4	TRBJ2-2	TRBD1	.	CASSLGTGNTGELFF	TGTGCCAGCAGCTTGGGGACAGGGAACACCGGGGAGCTGTTTTTT
TRBV9	TRBJ1-5	.	.	CASSAGDDDQPQHF	TGTGCCAGCAGCGCAGGGGATGATGATCAGCCCCAGCATTTT
TRBV11-2	TRBJ2-1	TRBD2	.	CASSLDPGTRSYNEQFF	TGTGCCAGCAGCTTAGATCCCGGGACTAGGTCCTACAATGAGCAGTTCTTC
TRBV29-1	TRBJ2-7	TRBD1	once	CSARDRVSYEQYF	TGCAGCGCCCGGGACAGGGTATCCTACGAGCAGTACTTC
TRBV27	TRBJ1-6	.	.	CASSLTGYNSPLHF	TGTGCCAGCAGCCTAACAGGATATAATTCACCCCTCCACTTT
TRBV5-6	TRBJ1-6	TRBD1	.	CASSPTQGAPNSPLHF	TGTGCCAGCAGCCCGACCCAGGGGGCGCCTAATTCACCCCTCCACTTT
TRBV2	TRBJ2-3	.	.	CASRNEATGGDTQYF	TGTGCCAGCAGAAACGAGGCCACCGGTGGAGATACGCAGTATTTT
TRBV4-2	TRBJ2-7	.	.	CASSQVESSYEQYF	TGTGCCAGCAGCCAAGTGGAGAGCTCCTACGAGCAGTACTTC
TRBV14	TRBJ2-7	TRBD1	.	CASSHRQGLGEQYF	TGTGCCAGCAGCCACCGACAGGGTTTAGGCGAGCAGTACTTC
TRBV2	TRBJ2-5	.	.	CASSPGGETQYF	TGTGCCAGCAGTCCTGGTGGCGAGACCCAGTACTTC
TRBV5-4	TRBJ2-1	.	.	CASSLDWYVGEQFF	TGTGCCAGCAGCTTGGACTGGTACGTTGGTGAGCAGTTCTTC
TRBV29-1	TRBJ2-5	TRBD1	.	CSVVWDRGRQETQYF	TGCAGCGTTGTCTGGGACAGGGGTCGTCAAGAGACCCAGTACTTC
TRBV9	TRBJ2-7	TRBD2	.	CASSVAASGRGEQYF	TGTGCCAGCAGCGTAGCGGCTAGCGGGAGAGGCGAGCAGTACTTC
TRBV7-3	TRBJ1-4	.	.	CASSLTGTSWGEKLFF	TGTGCCAGCAGCTTAACCGGGACTTCCTGGGGTGAAAAACTGTTTTTT